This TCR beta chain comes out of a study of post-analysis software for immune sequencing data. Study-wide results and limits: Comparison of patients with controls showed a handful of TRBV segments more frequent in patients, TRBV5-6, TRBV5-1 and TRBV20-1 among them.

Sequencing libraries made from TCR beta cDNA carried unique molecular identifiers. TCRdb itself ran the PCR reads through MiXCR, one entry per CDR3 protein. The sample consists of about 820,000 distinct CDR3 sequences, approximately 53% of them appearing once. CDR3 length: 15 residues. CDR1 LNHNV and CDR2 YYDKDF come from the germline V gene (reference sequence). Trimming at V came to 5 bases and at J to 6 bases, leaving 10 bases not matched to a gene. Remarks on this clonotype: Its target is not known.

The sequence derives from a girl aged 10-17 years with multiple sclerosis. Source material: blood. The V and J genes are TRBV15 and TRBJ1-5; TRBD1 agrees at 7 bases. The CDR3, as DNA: TGTGCCACCAGCGATATTACAGGGGTAGGTCAGCCCCAGCATTTT. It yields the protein CATSDITGVGQPQHF.